This TCR beta chain stems from a study of OX40 agonist ivuxolimab in advanced cancers. Concerning the study at large: Ivuxolimab was an agonistic, fully human IgG2 monoclonal antibody directed against OX40 (CD134), a costimulatory receptor. Partial responses were achieved by three dose-escalation patients, of whom one had hepatocellular carcinoma and two had cutaneous melanoma. The paper describes the monotherapy dose-escalation part (N ≈ 52 patients) of the phase I trial of ivuxolimab. The point of sequencing TCRbeta in the periphery was to test whether ivuxolimab changed TCR sequence diversity and drove clonal T-cell expansion. Prior anti-PD-1, anti-PD-L1 or anti-CTLA-4 therapy was permitted, and checkpoint inhibitors had been received by 30% to 40% of dose-escalation patients. In the dose-escalation cohort, around four fifths of patients were male, and the mean age was roughly 56 years with a range of about 20 to 79. Of the 50 or so patients in dose escalation, 19 had hepatocellular carcinoma, approximately 15 had melanoma, 9 had renal cell carcinoma and 9 had head and neck cancer. Intravenous ivuxolimab was administered to patients every 2 weeks at six dose levels: 0.01, 0.1, 0.3, 1.5, 3 and 10 mg/kg.

V and J are truncated by 0 bases and 2 bases respectively, leaving an intervening sequence of 11 bases. Its CDR3 holds 15 amino acids, cysteine through phenylalanine. Only the CDR3 DNA is retained, 45 bases long and in frame from the first base. The germline V gene gives CDR1 as SGHRS and CDR2 as YFSETQ. A word on this clone: No cognate antigen has been identified for it. Base qualities are not recorded, but no much larger clone differs from it by a single base.

Genomic DNA was isolated from the sorted cells so that the TCRbeta CDR3 region could be sequenced. The immunoSEQ Assay was used to sequence the TCRbeta CDR3 regions. TCRdb carries this immuneACCESS record with in-frame sequences only. Its versions omit some clonotypes, under half of them owing to an unresolved V gene in the studies checked, with the rest unexplained. This sample comprises some 60,000 clones, around 83% of them detected only once. The ten largest clones take up 27% of the sample. What the study reported, not specific to this receptor: After ivuxolimab, more expanded clones were found on average in CD8+ T cells than in CD4+ T cells. In the 0.1-3.0 mg/kg groups, partial responders had among the lowest normalized peripheral clonal expansion, particularly in CD8+ T cells. At doses of 0.1 to 3.0 mg/kg, clonal expansion of both CD4+ and CD8+ blood T cells was observed from baseline to week 6. Low levels of normalized T-cell clonal expansion were also shown by some nonresponding patients. The antigen specificity of the clonally expanded peripheral T cells was not determined.

Patients with autoimmune disease history or receiving systemic immunosuppression were excluded from the trial. Peripheral blood for TCR sequencing was collected from all dose cohorts at baseline, on cycle 4 day 1, and on cycle 7 day 1. Samples were obtained from an open-label, multicenter, first-in-human phase I dose-escalation trial of ivuxolimab. Adults with locally advanced or metastatic melanoma, renal cell, hepatocellular, or head and neck squamous cell carcinoma were enrolled in the trial. CD4+ and CD8+ T cells were sorted separately from peripheral blood before TCR sequencing. The sequence was obtained from an adult with an advanced solid tumor such as melanoma, head and neck, liver or kidney cancer. The sequence links TRBV5-1 to TRBJ1-2; the D region possibly corresponds to TRBD1 (6 bases align). Sequences were derived from CD4+ or CD8+ T cells sorted from blood, sampled in a trial of the OX40 agonist ivuxolimab. This receptor has the CDR3 CASSLAQTGNYGYTF. In nucleotides, the sequence is TGCGCCAGCAGCTTGGCCCAAACAGGGAACTATGGCTACACCTTC.